This T cell receptor beta chain was sequenced during a study of blood T cell repertoires in COVID-19. The ends lost 0 bases at V and 6 bases at J; junction bases unmatched: 4. Germline V gene data show CDR1 as SGHRS and CDR2 as YFSETQ. This CDR3 is built from 15 residues. The table lists this clone with a count of one. The table came from immunoSEQ multiplex PCR; TCRdb's copy has only in-frame clones and leaves some out. The sample consists of under 70,000 clones, approximately 87% of them appearing once. Specimen: peripheral blood. This receptor was obtained from a woman aged 55-75 years with COVID-19, enrolled during active disease. The V and J genes are TRBV5-1 and TRBJ2-1, with 9 bases that match TRBD2. The CDR3 sequence is CASSLGLAGANEQFF. CDR3 DNA: TGCGCCAGCAGCTTGGGTTTAGCGGGAGCCAATGAGCAGTTCTTC.